The entry below gives a single T cell receptor beta chain sequence along with its context. It is likely a read error, because the conserved phenylalanine at the end of the CDR3 is missing. The DNA is omitted, as the CDR3 cannot be located on it reliably, and the CDR3 follows TCRdb's listing. The sample originates from a study of tumor-infiltrating lymphocytes in primary liver carcinoma. Synthesis of TCR beta cDNA was carried out from 500 ng total RNA with a constant-region primer. Amplification in three nested multiplex PCR rounds with slightly modified ARM-PCR gave rise to TCR beta libraries. TRBV1-TRBV30 forward primers paired with a C-beta reverse primer were used in the first two PCR rounds, which ran roughly 9 cycles each. MiXCR was run by TCRdb on the multiplex PCR reads, yielding one entry per CDR3 protein. The table lists roughly 22,000 distinct CDR3 sequences, more than 75% of them singletons.

The length of the CDR3 is 18 amino acids, counting both ends. Germline CDR1 is MNHNS and CDR2 is SASEGT. The approximately 17-32 mg bulk tissue piece was not sorted before simultaneous RNA and DNA extraction. The chain is built from TRBV6-1 and TRBJ1-2. This TCR derives from a woman aged 25 to 45 with primary liver carcinoma and hepatitis B virus infection. The sequenced material came from liver tumor tissue from sampling region 2. Subset described: tumor region T2, inferior pole. CDR3 sequence: CASSERFMVLISNYGSTS.